The entry that follows covers one T cell receptor beta chain sequence. The same CDR3 is also encoded by other DNA sequences in this sample. Germline V lookup: CDR1 MNHEY, CDR2 SVGAGI. The CDR3 covers 12 residues. Trimming shortened V by 5 bases and J by 7 bases, and 11 bases separated the two germline ends. Amplification used 60 Vbeta primers and 13 Jbeta primers. Profiling relied on immunoSEQ multiplex PCR, and the TCRdb table lists in-frame clones only, not all of them. The sample lists 150,000 to 200,000 clones; about four fifths were seen once. The data derive from a study of cytomegalovirus exposure and HLA in healthy donors.

This clonotype was sampled from a woman aged 25-40 years in good health and CMV-seropositive. J is TRBJ1-2 and V is TRBV6-5; D ambiguous. Sequencing was done on a sample of PBMCs. The CDR3 here is CASSPGGGGYTF. CDR3 coding DNA: TGTGCCAGCAGTCCGGGAGGAGGTGGCTACACCTTC.